The subject of this entry is one TCR beta chain. It has no known antigen specificity. No base quality values were provided; no much bigger clone lies one nucleotide off. This entry belongs to a study of cytomegalovirus exposure and HLA in healthy donors (dated by TCRdb to 2015 to 2018). Notes on the research overall: In an earlier analysis of roughly 590 of the donors, about 260 Gb of sequence data and 90 million to 120 million unique TCR beta sequences from about 179 million T cells were reported. Because of strong linkage in the cohort, 4 to 6 DR-DQ haplotypes were treated as single units for association and clustering. Every repertoire in the discovery cohort had been generated on one and the same sequencing platform. HLA typing covered class I and class II loci at four-digit resolution. On average, approximately 250,000 unique TCR beta nucleotide sequences were sequenced per donor among about 400 genotyped donors of the cohort, with roughly 19% of those sequences being non-productive. High-throughput TCR immunosequencing, statistical association of individual TCRs with disease status, and machine learning were combined to predict cytomegalovirus infection status. The study profiled the T cell repertoires of approximately 700 subjects by immunosequencing and related them to cytomegalovirus serostatus. An earlier analysis of about 620 of the donors applied high-throughput TCR beta sequencing to assess whether each TCR beta V gene segment acted as functional or pseudogenic. Genome-wide SNP genotypes for about 65% of the 666 donors were used in a later genetic analysis, which treated that subset as a discovery cohort. Rather than using new phenotypic data, the later analysis identified candidate immune exposures from TCR beta sequences and from how often those sequences occurred across donors. Typing coverage varied by locus: 629-630 donors for A, B, C, DRB1 and DQB1; roughly 510 for DQA1; more than 600 for DPA1; around 490 for DPB1. The study was designed to test whether signatures of past pathogen exposure could be identified by cataloging public T cell receptors. Of the approximately 400 genotyped donors, 75% to 85% were placed in the genetic ancestry cluster associated with self-reported Caucasian donors. To study patterns of TCR occurrence, a later analysis re-analyzed previously published TCR beta repertoires from around 660 donors and added high-resolution HLA genotyping. Approximately 300 gigabases of sequencing data and around 85 million unique TCR sequences made up an early release that covered roughly 670 HLA-typed donors. Donor age, sex, ethnicity and CMV serostatus were compiled alongside the repertoire data. In addition to the first cohort of around 670 subjects, a separate validation cohort of approximately 130 different subjects was used.

Results the study describes overall, beyond this receptor: Because the 87-base-pair reads could not distinguish some IMGT-functional V segments, including TRBV6-2 and TRBV6-3, those segments were excluded. A further reported finding was that TCR beta sequences accurately predicted the HLA-A and HLA-B alleles for most subjects in the first cohort. Because HLA typing was unavailable for some donors at each locus, only the typed subset was used in association tests. Assigning TCR associations to individual alleles was difficult when HLA alleles, especially DR and DQ, strongly co-occurred. A few of the identified cytomegalovirus-associated TCR beta chains were confirmed in vitro to be specific for cytomegalovirus antigens. A later analysis associated around 16,000 TCR beta sequences with specific HLA alleles at a false discovery rate of 0.05. In an earlier analysis of roughly 500 of the donors, most TCR beta V segments appeared in productive rearrangements about 90% or about 30% of the time, broadly matching IMGT annotations. The cohort was sequenced for TCR beta chains only, and without alpha or paired-chain data the features that could be detected were limited. In a later analysis, several top co-occurrence clusters were reported to appear linked to parvovirus B19, influenza, CMV and Epstein-Barr virus. The authors suggested that the approach could potentially be extended to other disease states and immunological phenotypes. Compared with equally common non-associated chains, HLA-associated TCR beta chains in a later analysis were more clonally expanded and had lower generation probabilities. For the cohort, immune exposure information was limited to CMV serostatus. Compared with the approximately 670-donor mean, donors in an Asian-associated ancestry cluster had fewer N-insertions in productive TCRs, according to a later genetic analysis. A total of about 180 TCR beta chains were listed by the study as associated with cytomegalovirus. Correlated functional status among segregating V segments might be attributable to linkage disequilibrium, but an unknown experimental factor could not be ruled out. According to a later analysis, most CMV-associated TCR beta chains appeared to be HLA-restricted, and the HLA associations seemed to be driven largely by CMV exposure. V-gene and J-gene trimming of TCR beta chains was associated with a missense DCLRE1C variant in a later genetic analysis, and the association was replicated in an independent cohort. The classifier was reported to diagnose cytomegalovirus status with high specificity and sensitivity in both the original and validation cohorts. Approximately 18 rarely observed V segments, including chromosome 9 orphons, were excluded from the earlier analysis of some 590 of the donors because counts were too low. In a later analysis, the rate of TCR association differed among HLA loci, with DRB1 alleles having the most associated TCRs and HLA-C alleles having the fewest. Most TCR sequences were seen in very few donors, while some public TCRs were found in many individuals. A cluster of highly shared sequence variants was judged likely to be a technical artifact of the sequencing pipeline. Roughly uniform sequencing depth across donors was assumed in presence/absence analyses, although this assumption may not hold.

Including cysteine and phenylalanine, the CDR3 has 18 amino acids. CDR3 DNA only is kept here, 54 bases in frame from base 1. The germline V gene sets CDR1 to MNHNS and CDR2 to SASEGT. From V the trimming removes 1 base and from J it removes 8 bases, while the gene matches leave 16 bases of the junction unaccounted for. The cohort consisted of hundreds of healthy bone marrow donors. Cohort members were all nominally healthy when sampled, although unrecorded immune exposures were likely present. The donor was CMV seropositive and was included in the group of 290 or so seropositive cohort members. Each donor provided a peripheral blood sample, and peripheral blood mononuclear cells were used for TCR beta sequencing. Genomic DNA extraction from the blood cell samples was performed with the Qiagen DNeasy Blood Extraction Kit. Receptor libraries were prepared by the immunoSEQ multiplex PCR assay. A mixture of 60 forward primers for TCR Vbeta segments and 13 reverse primers for TCR Jbeta segments was used in the multiplex PCR. The CDR3 region of rearranged TCR beta genes was amplified from genomic DNA by a multiplex PCR assay. The Illumina HiSeq System was used to sequence the amplified TCR beta libraries as 87-base-pair reads. From the authors' description of their analysis: A later analysis counted about 80 million unique TCR beta chains across the roughly 700 repertoires, and around 9.9 million of these chains were shared by at least two donors. Raw reads were error-corrected and collapsed into unique sequences by a nearest-neighbor algorithm in which closely related sequences were merged to remove PCR and sequencing errors. CDR3 sequences were aligned to IMGT reference sequences to assign V, D and J gene segments. For a sequence to be retained, a match of at least six nucleotides was required to both a V gene segment and a J gene segment. Rearrangements were classified as productive when the CDR3 lacked stop codons and remained in frame with V and J, and all other rearrangements were classified as non-productive. Following IMGT convention, CDR3 was defined as the stretch from the second conserved V-encoded cysteine up to the conserved J-encoded phenylalanine. Sequences without an unambiguous match to a single V gene segment were excluded from the earlier analysis of several hundred of the donors. An earlier analysis of under 750 of the donors called V segments functional above 56.7% productive rearrangements and segregating when the between-donor standard deviation exceeded 5%. A statistical classification framework was built to diagnose cytomegalovirus status from the catalog of TCR beta chain sequences. In a later analysis, V and J genes were assigned by comparing TCR nucleotide sequences against IMGT/GENE-DB human TR gene sequences. In a later analysis, CDR3 sequences and most-parsimonious VDJ recombination scenarios were assigned using the TCRdist pipeline. A later analysis defined each TCR beta chain by its CDR3 amino acid sequence plus V-gene family, and excluded reads lacking a unique V-gene family. A later analysis removed 592 highly shared, low-generation-probability nucleotide sequences to deal with suspected cross-contamination and a sequencing artifact. In a later analysis, a clonal expansion index for each public chain was calculated from normalized within-repertoire ranks of inferred template counts. A later analysis computed generation probabilities with a VDJ recombination model fitted to out-of-frame rearrangements, and checked the results against IGoR. Hypergeometric tests were used in a later analysis to score TCR-TCR, TCR-HLA and TCR-CMV co-occurrence, with a repertoire-size bias correction applied to the TCR pairs. False discovery rates were estimated in a later analysis by permuting HLA or CMV assignments 20 times. In a later analysis, co-occurring TCRs were grouped with DBSCAN, and TCRdist sequence similarity was added when clustering was performed within HLA-allele-positive subsets. Repertoires with fewer than 30,000 or more than 120,000 public chains, plus five repertoires with anomalous nucleotide sharing, were excluded from co-occurrence clustering. Not all clones reach the TCRdb copy of this immuneACCESS table, which keeps in-frame sequences only. Checked studies attribute under half of the gap to unresolved V genes and leave the rest unexplained. The V and J calls and clone size were taken over from that table, and D and trimming were inferred from the DNA. Within this sample are about 200,000 clones, with around four fifths of them counted one time only. About 1.7% of the sample goes to the ten largest clones.

The V and J segments used are TRBV6-1 and TRBJ2-1; TRBD2 matches 8 bases in the middle. Sequenced sample: PBMCs. This TCR derives from a man between 35 and 55 years old in good health and CMV-seropositive. The CDR3 protein is CASSEGNQGLGRVYEQFF. The DNA sequence reads TGTGCCAGCAGTGAAGGTAATCAGGGACTAGGGCGTGTCTATGAGCAGTTCTTC.